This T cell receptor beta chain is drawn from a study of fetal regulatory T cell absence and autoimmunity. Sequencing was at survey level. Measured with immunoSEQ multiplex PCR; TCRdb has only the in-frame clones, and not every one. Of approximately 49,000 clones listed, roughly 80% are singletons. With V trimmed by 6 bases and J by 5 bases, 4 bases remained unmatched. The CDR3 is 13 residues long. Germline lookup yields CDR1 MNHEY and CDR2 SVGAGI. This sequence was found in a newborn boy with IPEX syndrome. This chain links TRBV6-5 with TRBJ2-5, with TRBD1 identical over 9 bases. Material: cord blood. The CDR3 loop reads CASSRTGGETQYF. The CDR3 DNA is TGTGCCAGCAGCCGCACAGGGGGCGAGACCCAGTACTTC.